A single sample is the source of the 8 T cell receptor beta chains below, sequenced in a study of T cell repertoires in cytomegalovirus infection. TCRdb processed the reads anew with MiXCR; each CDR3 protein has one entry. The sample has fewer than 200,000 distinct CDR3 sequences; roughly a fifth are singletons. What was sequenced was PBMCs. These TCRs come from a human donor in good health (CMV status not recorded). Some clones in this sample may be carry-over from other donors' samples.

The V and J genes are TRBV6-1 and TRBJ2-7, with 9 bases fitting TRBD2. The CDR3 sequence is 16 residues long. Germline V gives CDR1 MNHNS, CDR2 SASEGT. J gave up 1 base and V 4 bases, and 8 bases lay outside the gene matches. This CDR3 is CASSAAGLAQSYEQYF. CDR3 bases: TGTGCCAGCAGTGCCGCAGGACTAGCGCAATCCTACGAGCAGTACTTC.

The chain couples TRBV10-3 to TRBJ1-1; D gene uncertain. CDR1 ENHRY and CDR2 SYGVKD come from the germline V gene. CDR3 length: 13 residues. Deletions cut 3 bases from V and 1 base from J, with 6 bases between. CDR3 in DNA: TGTGCCATCAGTGACGCCAAGAACACTGAAGCTTTCTTT. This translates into CAISDAKNTEAFF.

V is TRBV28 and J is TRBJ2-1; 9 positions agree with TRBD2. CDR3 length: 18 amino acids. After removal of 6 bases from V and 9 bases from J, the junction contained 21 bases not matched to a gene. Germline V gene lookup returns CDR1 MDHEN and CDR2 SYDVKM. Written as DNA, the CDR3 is TGTGCCAGCAGGCCCTCCGCCCCCCCGGGGCGGGAGGGACGTGAGCAGTTCTTC. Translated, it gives CASRPSAPPGREGREQFF.

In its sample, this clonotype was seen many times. CDR3 amino acids: CASSLGRTGPYNEQFF. In DNA form, the CDR3 reads TGTGCCAGCAGCTTGGGGCGGACCGGACCCTACAATGAGCAGTTCTTC. V and J are TRBV7-2 and TRBJ2-1; TRBD1 might be the D (5 bases). Germline loops: CDR1 SGHTA, CDR2 FQGNSA. Trimming took off 3 bases at V and 2 bases at J, with 14 bases between the two ends. The CDR3 is 16 residues long.

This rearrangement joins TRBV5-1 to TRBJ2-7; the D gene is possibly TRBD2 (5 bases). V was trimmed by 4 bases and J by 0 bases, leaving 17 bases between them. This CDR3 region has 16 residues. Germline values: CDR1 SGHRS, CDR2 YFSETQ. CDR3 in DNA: TGCGCCAGCAGCCCGCTGGGCGGGCAGAACTCCTACGAGCAGTACTTC. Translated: CASSPLGGQNSYEQYF.

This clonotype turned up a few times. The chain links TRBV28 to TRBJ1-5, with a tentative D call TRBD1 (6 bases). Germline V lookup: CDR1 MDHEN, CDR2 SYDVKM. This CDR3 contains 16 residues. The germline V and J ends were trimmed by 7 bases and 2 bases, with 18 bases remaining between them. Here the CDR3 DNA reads TGTGCCAGCACCGTTTTTCGGGGGGCTGGCAATCAGCCCCAGCATTTT. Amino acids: CASTVFRGAGNQPQHF.

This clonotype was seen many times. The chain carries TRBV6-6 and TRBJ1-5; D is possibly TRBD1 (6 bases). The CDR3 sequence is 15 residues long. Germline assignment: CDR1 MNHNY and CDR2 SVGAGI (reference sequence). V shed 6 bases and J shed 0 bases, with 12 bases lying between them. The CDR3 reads CASSPDSNSNQPQHF. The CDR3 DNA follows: TGTGCCAGCAGCCCGGACAGCAATAGCAATCAGCCCCAGCATTTT.

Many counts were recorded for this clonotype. The CDR3 sequence is CASSRTSGRAFGELFF. CDR3 DNA sequence: TGTGCCAGCAGTCGGACTAGCGGGAGGGCCTTCGGGGAGCTGTTTTTT. The V and J genes are TRBV6-6 and TRBJ2-2; 15 bases fit TRBD2. Trimming at V came to 5 bases and at J to 7 bases, leaving 5 bases not matched to a gene. The CDR3 consists of 16 residues. CDR1 and CDR2 (germline): MNHNY, SVGAGI (reference sequence).